A single sample is the source of the 32 T cell receptor beta chains below, sequenced in a study of blood T cell repertoires in COVID-19. The protocol was immunoSEQ multiplex PCR, while the TCRdb copy is restricted to in-frame clones and leaves out a portion. Of about half a million clones listed, over 75% were seen once; the top ten hold roughly 3.1%. The sample comprised peripheral blood. Receptors originate from a human donor in a cohort sampled during active COVID-19.

The J gene is TRBJ1-5, the V gene TRBV7-2; D gene unclear. V lost 6 bases and J lost 1, with 4 bases in between. This CDR3 comprises 12 residues. Germline CDR1 reads SGHTA; CDR2 reads FQGNSA. The CDR3 here is CASRESNQPQHF. CDR3 in DNA: TGTGCCAGCAGGGAGAGCAATCAGCCCCAGCATTTT.

V usage is TRBV19 and J usage is TRBJ2-5; the D gene is possibly TRBD2 (5 bases). This CDR3 has 13 residues. Per the germline V gene, CDR1 is LNHDA and CDR2 is SQIVND (reference sequence). V was cut by 5 bases and J by 5 bases, with 12 bases left in between. CDR3 coding DNA: TGTGCCAGTAGTGGGAGCAATGGGGAGACCCAGTACTTC. Translation: CASSGSNGETQYF.

The chain employs TRBV19 and TRBJ1-1; TRBD1 aligns across 8 bases. J lost 3 bases, V lost 6 bases, and 3 bases had no gene match. The CDR3 extends over 13 amino acids. Germline assignment: CDR1 LNHDA and CDR2 SQIVND (reference sequence). The CDR3 DNA is TGTGCCAGTAGGGACAGGGAAGACACTGAAGCTTTCTTT. Its translation: CASRDREDTEAFF.

In its sample, this clone was seen once. The chain combines TRBV5-6 with TRBJ1-5; D perhaps matches TRBD1 (6 bases). Germline V gene sequence: CDR1 SGHDT, CDR2 YYEEEE. This CDR3 spans 17 amino acids. V was shortened by 5 bases and J by 0 bases, with 18 bases between the two germline ends. As DNA, the CDR3 is TGTGCCAGCAGTGCTTCCCAACAGGGTTATAGCAATCAGCCCCAGCATTTT. It is translated as CASSASQQGYSNQPQHF.

The genes are TRBV30 and TRBJ2-6; 8 bases agree with TRBD1. The CDR3 runs 14 residues. The junction had 1 base not matched to a gene; V was cut back by 4 bases and J by 2 bases. The germline CDR1 and CDR2 sequences are GTSNPN and SVGIG (reference sequence). The CDR3 DNA reads as TGTGCCTGGATGGACAGGGCTGGGGCCAACGTCCTGACTTTC. Translation gives CAWMDRAGANVLTF.

In this sample, this clone turned up once. The CDR3 is CASSMSGGTGNTIYF. CDR3 nucleotides: TGTGCCAGTAGTATGAGCGGGGGCACTGGAAACACCATATATTTT. The chain couples TRBV19 to TRBJ1-3; D is possibly TRBD1 (6 bases). In germline, CDR1 is LNHDA, CDR2 SQIVND (reference sequence). The CDR3 extends over 15 amino acids. V lost 3 bases, J lost 2 bases, and 11 bases lay in between.

The V gene is TRBV11-2, the J gene TRBJ1-2; 8 nucleotides match TRBD1. V trimming: 5 bases; J trimming: 3 bases; junction bases outside the gene matches: 5. Germline CDR1 and CDR2: SGHAT and FQNNGV. This CDR3 has 14 amino acids. The CDR3: CASSPGQGHYGYTF. The CDR3 bases are TGTGCCAGCAGCCCCGGACAGGGCCACTATGGCTACACCTTC.

The chain is built from TRBV5-6 and TRBJ2-7; 8 bases fit TRBD1. Germline CDR1 is SGHDT and CDR2 is YYEEEE. The CDR3 loop spans 17 amino acids. V shed 4 bases and J 0 bases; nucleotides not matched to a gene: 12. The CDR3 spells CASSSTSRGLSSYEQYF. DNA of the CDR3: TGTGCCAGCAGCAGCACATCCAGGGGGCTGAGCTCCTACGAGCAGTACTTC. The entire variable domain, with the rest obtained from reference TRBV5-6 and TRBJ2-7, is as follows: DAGVTQSPTHLIKTRGQQVTLRCSPKSGHDTVSWYQQALGQGPQFIFQYYEEEERQRGNFPDRFSGHQFPNYSSELNVNALLLGDSALYLCASSSTSRGLSSYEQYFGPGTRLTVT.

The J gene is TRBJ1-5, the V gene TRBV29-1; TRBD1 aligns across 7 bases. The V gene's germline CDR1 is SQVTM and CDR2 ANQGSEA. The CDR3 is 13 residues long. With V trimmed by 4 bases and J by 2 bases, 2 bases remained unmatched. This chain's CDR3 is CSVATGGNQPQHF. Here the CDR3 DNA reads TGCAGCGTTGCCACAGGGGGCAATCAGCCCCAGCATTTT.

The chain couples TRBV18 to TRBJ1-5; the D gene is possibly TRBD1 (6 bases). The length of the CDR3 is 16 residues. V gave up 2 bases and J gave up 3 bases, with 14 bases separating them. Germline loops: CDR1 KGHSH, CDR2 LQKENI. The CDR3 DNA is TGTGCCAGCTCACCAAGGACAGTGCCAGACAATCAGCCCCAGCATTTT. It is translated as CASSPRTVPDNQPQHF.

The chain has TRBV4-3 and TRBJ1-2, with 9 nucleotides matching TRBD1. The CDR3 loop spans 15 amino acids. Unmatched junction bases numbered 6, after V lost 3 bases and J lost 4 bases. The V gene's germline CDR1 is LGHNA and CDR2 YSLEER. Here the CDR3 DNA reads TGCGCCAGCAGCCAGGACAGGGGCGCCGGCTATGGCTACACCTTC. Residues: CASSQDRGAGYGYTF.

The chain has TRBV27 and TRBJ2-1; 11 nucleotides align to TRBD2. Per germline, CDR1 MNHEY and CDR2 SMNVEV (reference sequence). The ends lost 6 bases at V and 4 bases at J; junction bases unmatched: 5. This CDR3 has 15 residues. The CDR3 loop reads CASSLLAGVYNEQFF. The CDR3 DNA reads as TGTGCCAGCAGCCTACTAGCGGGGGTATACAATGAGCAGTTCTTC.

This clone appeared once. The chain combines TRBV5-1 with TRBJ1-4, with 9 bases that match TRBD1. Trimming at V came to 3 bases and at J to 6 bases, leaving 9 bases not matched to a gene. Germline assignment: CDR1 SGHRS and CDR2 YFSETQ. The CDR3 sequence is 16 residues long. The CDR3 region is CASSWGPGQGDEKLFF. The CDR3 nucleotides read TGCGCCAGCAGCTGGGGCCCGGGACAGGGTGATGAAAAACTGTTTTTT. The full variable domain, completed using reference TRBV5-1 and TRBJ1-4, is KAGVTQTPRYLIKTRGQQVTLSCSPISGHRSVSWYQQTPGQGLQFLFEYFSETQRNKGNFPGRFSGRQFSNSRSEMNVSTLELGDSALYLCASSWGPGQGDEKLFFGSGTQLSVL.

V and J are TRBV5-1 and TRBJ1-1; the D gene is possibly TRBD1 (6 bases). Germline V CDR1 and CDR2: SGHRS, YFSETQ. This CDR3 region has 14 residues. Trimming stripped 4 bases from V and 4 bases from J, with 14 bases between. In DNA, the CDR3 is TGCGCCAGCAGCCAACGGGCAGGGGTCACTGAAGCTTTCTTT. Amino acids: CASSQRAGVTEAFF.

This chain joins TRBV29-1 and TRBJ2-7, with D perhaps TRBD2 (5 bases). The V gene's germline CDR1 is SQVTM and CDR2 ANQGSEA. V lost 8 bases to trimming and J lost 6 bases, with 14 bases between them. This CDR3 is built from 11 residues. The CDR3 nucleotides read TGCAGCACCCAGTGGGGAGTCGAGCAGTACTTC. Translation: CSTQWGVEQYF.

The V and J genes are TRBV18 and TRBJ2-1; D gene unclear. Trimming took 0 bases from V and 4 from J, leaving 10 bases between them. CDR3 length: 15 amino acids. CDR1 KGHSH and CDR2 LQKENI come from the germline V gene. The CDR3 DNA reads TGTGCCAGCTCACCACCCGGCAGGAATTACAATGAGCAGTTCTTC. Amino acids: CASSPPGRNYNEQFF.

This clone was observed a handful of times. The chain carries TRBV30 and TRBJ1-6, with 7 bases matching TRBD1. The ends lost 6 bases at V and 0 bases at J; junction bases unmatched: 17. The germline V gene encodes CDR1 GTSNPN and CDR2 SVGIG (reference sequence). The CDR3 is made up of 19 amino acids. CDR3: CACHRQGLTLSSYNSPLHF. The CDR3 nucleotides are TGTGCCTGCCACCGACAGGGCCTGACCTTAAGCTCCTATAATTCACCCCTCCACTTT.

J is TRBJ2-7 and V is TRBV7-8; D remains unclear. This CDR3 is 12 amino acids long. Per the germline V gene, CDR1 is SGHVS and CDR2 is FQNEAQ. V was trimmed by 5 bases and J by 3 bases, leaving 8 bases between them. The CDR3 DNA reads TGTGCCAGCAGCCCCCACGGCTACGAGCAGTACTTC. Translated: CASSPHGYEQYF. Looking up the rest from reference TRBV7-8 and TRBJ2-7 gives the full variable domain: GAGVSQSPRYKVAKRGQDVALRCDPISGHVSLFWYQQALGQGPEFLTYFQNEAQLDKSGLPSDRFFAERPEGSVSTLKIQRTQQEDSAVYLCASSPHGYEQYFGPGTRLTVT.

The V call is TRBV29-1, the J call TRBJ2-3, with 10 bases aligning to TRBD2. Germline V gives CDR1 SQVTM, CDR2 ANQGSEA. The junction had 1 base not matched to a gene; V was cut back by 6 bases and J by 1 base. This CDR3 comprises 13 residues. The CDR3 bases are TGCAGCGTGCTAGCGGGGGGCACAGATACGCAGTATTTT. It encodes CSVLAGGTDTQYF.

Points on this clone: The sample holds other DNA sequences that translate to the same CDR3. The DNA of the CDR3 is TGTGCCAGCAGCCAAGAAGCGGGACCCTACGAGCAGTACTTC. Translation gives CASSQEAGPYEQYF. The V gene is TRBV3-1 (or the pseudogene TRBV3-2), the J gene TRBJ2-7; 7 bases line up with TRBD2. V dropped 0 bases and J dropped 2; count of bases not matched to a gene: 1. In germline, CDR1 is LGHDT, CDR2 YNNKEL (reference sequence). This CDR3 comprises 14 residues.

The chain couples TRBV5-6 to TRBJ1-4; D is possibly TRBD1 (6 bases). The CDR3 is 16 residues long. Germline assignment: CDR1 SGHDT and CDR2 YYEEEE. The V and J ends lost 4 bases and 2 bases respectively, with 15 bases between them. CDR3 region: CASSRDKTGTNEKLFF. CDR3 bases: TGTGCCAGCAGCCGCGATAAAACAGGGACTAATGAAAAACTGTTTTTT.

V usage is TRBV27 and J usage is TRBJ2-1; the D is unclear. V was shortened by 3 bases and J by 0 bases, with 6 bases between the two germline ends. The germline V gene has CDR1 MNHEY and CDR2 SMNVEV (reference sequence). This CDR3 region has 14 residues. In nucleotides, the CDR3 is TGTGCCAGCAGTTTCCCCAGCTCCTACAATGAGCAGTTCTTC. Translating gives CASSFPSSYNEQFF.

The sample holds one count of this clone. CDR3 sequence reads: CASKRERKAFF. The CDR3 DNA sequence: TGTGCCAGCAAAAGGGAGCGCAAAGCTTTCTTT. J is TRBJ1-1 and V is TRBV27; D not certain. CDR1 MNHEY and CDR2 SMNVEV come from the germline V gene (reference sequence). This CDR3 region has 11 residues. Trimming stripped 7 bases from V and 9 bases from J, with 12 bases between.

This rearrangement joins TRBV19 to TRBJ1-4, with 11 bases identical to TRBD1. The J segment lost 8 bases and the V segment lost 4 bases, leaving 9 bases of the junction unmatched. CDR3 length: 16 residues. In germline, CDR1 is LNHDA, CDR2 SQIVND (reference sequence). Here the CDR3 reads CASSTWTGGAGEKLFF. For the CDR3, the DNA is TGTGCCAGTAGTACATGGACAGGGGGCGCGGGAGAAAAACTGTTTTTT.

The CDR3, as DNA: TGTGCCAGCAGCAATACGGGGACAGGAAGTTATGGCTACACCTTC. This gives the protein CASSNTGTGSYGYTF. The V and J genes are TRBV11-2 and TRBJ1-2; 8 positions match TRBD1. Germline V lookup: CDR1 SGHAT, CDR2 FQNNGV. The CDR3 consists of 15 residues. J lost 5 bases, V lost 5 bases, and 10 bases had no gene match.

The CDR3 loop is CASSQVKGTGEGEAFF. The CDR3 DNA reads TGTGCCAGCAGCCAAGTTAAGGGGACAGGGGAGGGTGAAGCTTTCTTT. The chain couples TRBV3-1 (or the pseudogene TRBV3-2) to TRBJ1-1; 10 bases fit TRBD1. This CDR3 is built from 16 residues. CDR1 is LGHDT and CDR2 is YNNKEL in the germline V gene (reference sequence). V gave up 1 base and J gave up 7 bases; unmatched junction bases: 9.

V is TRBV29-1 and J is TRBJ1-2; 9 bases fit TRBD1. This CDR3 has 13 amino acids. V lost 7 bases, J lost 3 bases, and 6 bases stayed unmatched. Looked up from germline, CDR1 is SQVTM and CDR2 is ANQGSEA. CDR3 residues: CSGGDRDDYGYTF. The DNA for the CDR3 is TGCAGCGGAGGGGACAGGGACGACTATGGCTACACCTTC.

The chain uses TRBV2 and TRBJ2-3; 14 bases map to TRBD2. Germline lookup yields CDR1 SNHLY and CDR2 FYNNEI. J gave up 3 bases and V 6 bases, and 2 bases lay outside the gene matches. The CDR3 contains 15 residues. The CDR3 spells CASSGTSGRTDTQYF. The CDR3 region has the DNA TGTGCCAGCAGCGGGACTAGCGGGAGAACAGATACGCAGTATTTT.

As DNA, the CDR3 is TGTGCCAGTAGTATTCTTCCTGGGGCGGGAGGGTACAATGAGCAGTTCTTC. Translated, it gives CASSILPGAGGYNEQFF. The chain recombines TRBV19 with TRBJ2-1; 9 bases agree with TRBD2. Germline lookup yields CDR1 LNHDA and CDR2 SQIVND (reference sequence). This CDR3 has 17 amino acids. V lost 3 bases and J lost 4; bases outside the gene matches: 10.

The chain carries TRBV7-2 and TRBJ1-5; possible D gene TRBD1, 6 bases. The germline gives CDR1 SGHTA, CDR2 FQGNSA. The CDR3 totals 14 residues. The ends were cut back, 7 bases at V and 5 bases at J, with 15 bases in the middle. CDR3 sequence reads: CASKLPGEHQPQHF. CDR3 coding DNA: TGTGCCAGCAAGCTCCCAGGGGAGCATCAGCCCCAGCATTTT.

This chain connects TRBV7-3 to TRBJ2-2; TRBD2 matches 9 bases. The CDR3 contains 15 residues. J was trimmed by 1 base and V by 5 bases; bases with no gene match: 2. Germline CDR1 SGHTA, CDR2 FQGTGA. This CDR3 reads CASSQLAGNTGELFF. The CDR3 DNA is TGTGCCAGCAGCCAACTAGCGGGGAACACCGGGGAGCTGTTTTTT.

The rearrangement links TRBV27 to TRBJ1-2, with unresolved D. The germline V gene encodes CDR1 MNHEY and CDR2 SMNVEV (reference sequence). CDR3 length: 13 residues. With 2 bases removed from V and 1 base from J, the gap between germline ends came to 5 bases. The CDR3 sequence: CASSLSVNYGYTF. The DNA for the CDR3 is TGTGCCAGCAGTTTAAGCGTTAACTATGGCTACACCTTC.